Described below is a single TCR beta chain sequence and its context. Antigen: not known. Ahead of sequencing, the ViraFEST assay grew antigen-specific CD4+ T cells using viral peptide pools. The culture ran for 10 days, and then CD4+ T cells were isolated. The participants, recipients of two vaccine doses, got either BNT162b2 or mRNA-1273. Nucleocapsid antibodies were negative in the vaccine recipients, who had never had SARS-CoV-2 infection. Both day 3 and day 7 saw half the medium replaced with IL-2 medium. Trimming pared 3 bases from V and 3 bases from J, leaving 12 bases between. The length of the CDR3 is 15 residues. Germline CDR1 is WNHNN and CDR2 is SYGVQD (reference sequence). This entry is derived from a study of vaccination effects on CD4 cells after COVID-19. Study overall: Median timing of post-vaccine samples was 72 days after the second dose.

The protocol was immunoSEQ multiplex PCR, while the TCRdb copy is restricted to in-frame clones and leaves out a portion. The table lists around 59,000 clones, 78% of them singletons. Study results and caveats: Whether induced by infection or by vaccine, clones showed marked clonal contraction late after vaccination.

Sequences were derived from CD4+ T cells from PBMCs cultured with HCoV-OC43 spike peptides, sampled after COVID-19 vaccination. Subset meaning: HCoV-OC43 spike overlapping peptide pool stimulation. V is TRBV10-1 and J is TRBJ2-4; D perhaps matches TRBD1 (5 bases). This clonotype originated in a human donor who received a COVID-19 vaccine. As DNA, the CDR3 is TGCGCCAGCAGTGATCGGCAGGGTGGCAAAAACATTCAGTACTTC. Its protein product is CASSDRQGGKNIQYF.